This T cell receptor beta chain was captured by sequencing in a study of cytomegalovirus exposure and HLA in healthy donors. The donors (healthy individuals) were bone marrow donors. Whole-study results and caveats: Within the data, a cluster of highly shared sequence variants was likely a sequencing artifact. Several V segments, TRBV6-2 and TRBV6-3 among them, could not be told apart and were dropped.

Comment on this clone: The antigen is undetermined.

V was pared by 6 bases and J by 5 bases, with 8 bases of the junction left unmatched. Germline assignment: CDR1 MNHEY and CDR2 SVGAGI. The CDR3 runs 15 residues. Amplification used 60 Vbeta primers and 13 Jbeta primers. TCRdb keeps only in-frame clones here, not all; method: immunoSEQ multiplex PCR. The data contain some 96,000 clones, around 74% of them singletons. The J gene is TRBJ2-2, the V gene TRBV6-5; 8 nucleotides line up with TRBD1. Material for sequencing was PBMCs. This clonotype was obtained from a man in his forties or fifties in good health and CMV-seropositive. CDR3 sequence: CASSTDRAGTGELFF. The CDR3 DNA sequence: TGTGCCAGCAGCACGGACAGGGCAGGTACCGGGGAGCTGTTTTTT.